This T cell receptor beta chain appears in the sequencing data of a study of control samples from healthy donors and cancer patients. The method was immunoSEQ multiplex PCR; TCRdb's version includes in-frame clones alone and lacks a portion of them. This table has about 220,000 clones, around 94% appearing once. This CDR3 is built from 15 residues. The V and J ends lost 7 bases and 2 bases respectively, with 12 bases between them. CDR1 is SNHLY, CDR2 FYNNEI, per germline. The chain combines TRBV2 with TRBJ1-6; no definite D call. The sequenced material came from blood. This TCR derives from a man over 45 in good health. The CDR3 sequence is CASMWRAPYNSPLHF. The CDR3 DNA reads as TGTGCCAGCATGTGGAGGGCCCCCTATAATTCACCCCTCCACTTT.